The TCR beta chain described here comes from a study of cytomegalovirus exposure and HLA in healthy donors. Study-level background: Samples from HLA-typed donors yielded about 85 million unique TCRs in an early data release. Among the approximately 400 genotyped donors, more than 70% were placed in the Caucasian-associated ancestry cluster.

A remark on this clone: The antigen is unknown.

Study observations and caveats: Later analysis identified 16,951 TCR beta sequences associated with HLA alleles, using a false discovery rate threshold of 0.05. TCR beta chain V- and J-gene trimming was linked, in a later analysis, to a missense variant in DCLRE1C.

The CDR3 contains 15 residues. V lost 2 bases, J lost 5 bases, and 12 bases lay in between. The germline gives CDR1 MGHDK, CDR2 SYGVNS. PCR amplification relied on 60 Vbeta primers (plus 13 Jbeta primers). The repertoire was sequenced with immunoSEQ multiplex PCR; TCRdb's copy has only in-frame clones and lacks some. The sample has approximately 150,000 clones; about three quarters are singletons. This chain joins TRBV25-1 and TRBJ1-4; possibly TRBD1 for D (5 bases). The sequence derives from a woman aged 40-49 years in good health and CMV-seropositive. The sample consisted of PBMCs. CDR3 sequence (DNA): TGTGCCAGCAGTGAAGGTGACAGAGCCAATGAAAAACTGTTTTTT. Translating it yields CASSEGDRANEKLFF.